Below, 13 T cell receptor beta chains from the same sample are listed, as sequenced in a study of cytomegalovirus exposure and HLA in healthy donors. Produced via immunoSEQ multiplex PCR; TCRdb's table is partial and in-frame only. Of under 150,000 clones listed, more than 85% are singletons. Source material: PBMCs. The receptors shown here come from a man aged 18 to 30 in good health and CMV-seropositive.

V and J are TRBV7-9 and TRBJ2-6; 10 bases line up with TRBD1. CDR3 length: 18 amino acids. Germline CDR1 and CDR2: SEHNR and FQNEAQ (reference sequence). Losses at the gene ends were 5 bases for V and 1 base for J; bases not matched to a gene: 8. CDR3 region: CASSGDRGQLSGANVLTF. DNA for the CDR3: TGTGCCAGCAGCGGAGACAGGGGGCAACTTTCTGGGGCCAACGTCCTGACTTTC.

This clone was detected a few times. The chain employs TRBV19 and TRBJ1-2; D call uncertain. Trimming shortened V by 3 bases and J by 4 bases, and 18 bases separated the two germline ends. CDR1 is LNHDA, CDR2 SQIVND, per germline (reference sequence). CDR3 size: 16 residues. Here the CDR3 reads CASSMPRSINGYGYTF. The CDR3 DNA is TGTGCCAGTAGTATGCCCCGGTCTATCAACGGCTATGGCTACACCTTC.

This clone was counted only a few times. The chain employs TRBV28 and TRBJ2-6, with a possible D match to TRBD2 (6 bases). Germline loops: CDR1 MDHEN, CDR2 SYDVKM. The CDR3 runs to 15 residues. V was trimmed by 3 bases and J by 3 bases, leaving 9 bases between them. The CDR3 DNA reads as TGTGCCAGCAGTTTGGGGGGAGGTGGGGCCAACGTCCTGACTTTC. It yields the protein CASSLGGGGANVLTF.

The chain uses TRBV2 and TRBJ2-1; 8 nucleotides line up with TRBD2. The germline CDR1 and CDR2 sequences are SNHLY and FYNNEI. The V gene end was trimmed by 7 bases and the J gene end by 9 bases; junction bases not matched to a gene: 5. There are 12 residues in the CDR3. CDR3 coding DNA: TGTGCCAGCAAAGCGGGAGCAGGTGAGCAGTTCTTC. It encodes CASKAGAGEQFF.

A note on this clone: At the DNA level, this CDR3 is encoded by other sequences in the same sample as well. The chain joins TRBV5-1 to TRBJ2-3, with a possible D match to TRBD2 (5 bases). Trimming removed 0 bases from V and 1 base from J, with 9 bases in between. CDR3 size: 15 residues. The germline V gene has CDR1 SGHRS and CDR2 YFSETQ. Here the CDR3 reads CASSLGRGGTDTQYF. The CDR3 DNA follows: TGCGCCAGCAGCTTGGGCCGGGGTGGCACAGATACGCAGTATTTT.

This chain connects TRBV2 to TRBJ2-3; possibly TRBD1 for D (6 bases). The ends were cut back, 6 bases at V and 1 base at J, with 14 bases in the middle. The CDR3 totals 15 residues. Germline CDR1 is SNHLY and CDR2 is FYNNEI. In DNA, the CDR3 is TGTGCCAGCAGAGGGACGGACAGACGCACAGATACGCAGTATTTT. This sequence encodes CASRGTDRRTDTQYF.

This rearrangement joins TRBV12-2 to TRBJ2-7; TRBD2, the table's D call, was not compared with the DNA. TRBV12-2 is flagged as a pseudogene. The CDR3 extends over 16 amino acids. The CDR3 here is CASRQEGDSGTCEQYF. CDR3 nucleotides: TGTGCAAGTCGTCAAGAGGGAGATAGCGGGACGTGCGAGCAGTACTTC.

This clone was recorded only once. The rearrangement links TRBV30 to TRBJ2-5; TRBD2 agrees at 9 bases. Germline CDR1 is GTSNPN and CDR2 is SVGIG (reference sequence). Trimming cost V 2 bases and J 4 bases; bases outside gene matches: 8. The CDR3 has 15 residues. CDR3 amino acids: CAWSLSGRKRETQYF. DNA for the CDR3: TGTGCCTGGAGTTTAAGCGGGAGGAAGCGAGAGACCCAGTACTTC. Variable domain in full (rest from reference TRBV30 and TRBJ2-5): SQTIHQWPATLVQPVGSPLSLECTVEGTSNPNLYWYRQAAGRGLQLLFYSVGIGQISSEVPQNLSASRPQDRQFILSSKKLLLSDSGFYLCAWSLSGRKRETQYFGPGTRLLVL.

This clone was recorded a few times. The chain has TRBV30 and TRBJ1-5, with 7 bases lining up with TRBD1. J lost 7 bases, V lost 5 bases, and 17 bases had no gene match. This CDR3 region has 16 residues. Germline V gene lookup returns CDR1 GTSNPN and CDR2 SVGIG (reference sequence). CDR3 nucleotide sequence: TGTGCCTGGGCAAGCCTGGGGGCAGGGGGACGACAGCCCCAGCATTTT. Its translation is CAWASLGAGGRQPQHF. Filled out from reference TRBV30 and TRBJ1-5, the complete variable domain reads SQTIHQWPATLVQPVGSPLSLECTVEGTSNPNLYWYRQAAGRGLQLLFYSVGIGQISSEVPQNLSASRPQDRQFILSSKKLLLSDSGFYLCAWASLGAGGRQPQHFGDGTRLSIL.

The V and J genes are TRBV7-2 and TRBJ1-4; TRBD1 might be the D (5 bases). Trimming shortened V by 5 bases and J by 5 bases, and 9 bases separated the two germline ends. The CDR3 contains 13 residues. Germline assignment: CDR1 SGHTA and CDR2 FQGNSA. CDR3 bases: TGTGCCAGCAGCAGGGGATCCAATGAAAAACTGTTTTTT. This encodes CASSRGSNEKLFF.

V is TRBV7-9 and J is TRBJ1-1; D gene ambiguous. Between the trimmed V and J ends, which lost 3 bases and 1 base, there was a span of 6 bases. Germline V CDR1 and CDR2: SEHNR, FQNEAQ (reference sequence). This CDR3 is 13 amino acids long. The CDR3 is CASSFSQNTEAFF. The CDR3 region has the DNA TGTGCCAGCAGCTTTTCACAGAACACTGAAGCTTTCTTT.

The chain links TRBV30 to TRBJ2-1, with D maybe TRBD1 (6 bases). Germline V gene lookup returns CDR1 GTSNPN and CDR2 SVGIG (reference sequence). This CDR3 region has 10 residues. V was shortened by 5 bases and J by 9 bases, with 8 bases between the two germline ends. CDR3 residues: CAWGTLEQFF. CDR3 DNA sequence: TGTGCCTGGGGGACACTTGAGCAGTTCTTC. The variable domain in full, with the rest retrieved from reference TRBV30 and TRBJ2-1, is SQTIHQWPATLVQPVGSPLSLECTVEGTSNPNLYWYRQAAGRGLQLLFYSVGIGQISSEVPQNLSASRPQDRQFILSSKKLLLSDSGFYLCAWGTLEQFFGPGTRLTVL.

V and J are TRBV6-5 and TRBJ1-2, with D possibly being TRBD1 (6 bases). Germline CDR1 is MNHEY and CDR2 is SVGAGI. Trimming removed 4 bases from V and 7 bases from J, with 16 bases in between. CDR3 length: 14 amino acids. CDR3 residues: CASSWGLGNSGYTF. CDR3 DNA: TGTGCCAGCAGTTGGGGGCTCGGTAATTCTGGCTACACCTTC.